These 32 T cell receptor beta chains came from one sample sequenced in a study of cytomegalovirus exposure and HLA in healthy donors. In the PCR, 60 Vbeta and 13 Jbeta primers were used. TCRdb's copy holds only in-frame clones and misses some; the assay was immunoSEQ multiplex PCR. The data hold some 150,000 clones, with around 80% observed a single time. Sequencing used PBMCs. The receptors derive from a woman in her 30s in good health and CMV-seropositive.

CDR3 sequence reads: CASSLQGQVNTEAFF. The CDR3 bases are TGTGCCAGCAGCTTACAGGGGCAGGTGAACACTGAAGCTTTCTTT. The chain is built from TRBV7-8 and TRBJ1-1; maybe TRBD1 (6 bases). The germline V gene has CDR1 SGHVS and CDR2 FQNEAQ. The V and J ends lost 2 bases and 0 bases respectively, with 10 bases between them. The CDR3 length is 15 residues.

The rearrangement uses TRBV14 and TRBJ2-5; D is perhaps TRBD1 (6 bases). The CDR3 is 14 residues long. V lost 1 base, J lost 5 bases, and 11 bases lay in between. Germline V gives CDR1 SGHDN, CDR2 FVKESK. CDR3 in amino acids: CASSQGQGMETQYF. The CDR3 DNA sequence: TGTGCCAGCAGCCAAGGCCAGGGGATGGAGACCCAGTACTTC. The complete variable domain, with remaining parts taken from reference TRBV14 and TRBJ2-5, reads EAGVTQFPSHSVIEKGQTVTLRCDPISGHDNLYWYRRVMGKEIKFLLHFVKESKQDESGMPNNRFLAERTGGTYSTLKVQPAELEDSGVYFCASSQGQGMETQYFGPGTRLLVL.

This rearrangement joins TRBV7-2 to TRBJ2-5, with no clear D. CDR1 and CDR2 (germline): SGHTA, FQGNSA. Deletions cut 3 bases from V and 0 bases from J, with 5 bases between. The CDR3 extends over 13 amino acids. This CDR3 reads CASSFQYQETQYF. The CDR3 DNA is TGTGCCAGCAGCTTCCAGTACCAAGAGACCCAGTACTTC.

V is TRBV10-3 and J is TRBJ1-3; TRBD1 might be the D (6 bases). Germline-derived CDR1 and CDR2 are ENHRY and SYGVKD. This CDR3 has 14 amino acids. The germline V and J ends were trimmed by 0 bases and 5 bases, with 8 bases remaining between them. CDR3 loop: CAISESGARNTIYF. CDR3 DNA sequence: TGTGCCATCAGTGAGTCGGGGGCCCGAAACACCATATATTTT.

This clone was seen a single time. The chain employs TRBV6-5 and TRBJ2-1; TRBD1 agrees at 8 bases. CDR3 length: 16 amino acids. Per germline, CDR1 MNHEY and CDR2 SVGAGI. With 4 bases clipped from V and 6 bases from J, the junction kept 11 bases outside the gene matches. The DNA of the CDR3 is TGTGCCAGCAGTTCAGGGGGCCTTACCCGCAGCAATGAGCAGTTCTTC. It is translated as CASSSGGLTRSNEQFF.

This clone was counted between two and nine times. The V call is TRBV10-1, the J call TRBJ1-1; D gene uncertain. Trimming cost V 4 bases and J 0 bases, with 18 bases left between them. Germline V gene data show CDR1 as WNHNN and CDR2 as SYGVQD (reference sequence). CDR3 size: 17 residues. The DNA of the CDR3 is TGCGCCAGCAGTGCAGGATTAATCGGGGATATGAACACTGAAGCTTTCTTT. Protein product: CASSAGLIGDMNTEAFF.

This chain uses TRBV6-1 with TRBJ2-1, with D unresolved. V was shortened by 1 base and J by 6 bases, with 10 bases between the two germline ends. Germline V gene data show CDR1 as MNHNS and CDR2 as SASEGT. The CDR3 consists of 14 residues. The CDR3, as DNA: TGTGCCAGCAGTGAAGACTTCAATTCCAATGAGCAGTTCTTC. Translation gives CASSEDFNSNEQFF.

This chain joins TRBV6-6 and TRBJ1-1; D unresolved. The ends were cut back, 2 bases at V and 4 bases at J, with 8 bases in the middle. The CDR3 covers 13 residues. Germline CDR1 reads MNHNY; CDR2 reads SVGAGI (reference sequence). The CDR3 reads CASSYPQSTEAFF. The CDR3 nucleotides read TGTGCCAGCAGTTACCCACAGAGCACTGAAGCTTTCTTT.

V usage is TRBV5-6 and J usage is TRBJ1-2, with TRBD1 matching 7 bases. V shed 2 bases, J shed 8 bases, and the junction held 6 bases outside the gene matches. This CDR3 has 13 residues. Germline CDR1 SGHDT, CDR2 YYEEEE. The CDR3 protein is CASSLGGNRGYTF. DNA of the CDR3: TGTGCCAGCAGCTTAGGGGGCAACAGGGGCTACACCTTC. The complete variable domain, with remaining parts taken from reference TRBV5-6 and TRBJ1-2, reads DAGVTQSPTHLIKTRGQQVTLRCSPKSGHDTVSWYQQALGQGPQFIFQYYEEEERQRGNFPDRFSGHQFPNYSSELNVNALLLGDSALYLCASSLGGNRGYTFGSGTRLTVV.

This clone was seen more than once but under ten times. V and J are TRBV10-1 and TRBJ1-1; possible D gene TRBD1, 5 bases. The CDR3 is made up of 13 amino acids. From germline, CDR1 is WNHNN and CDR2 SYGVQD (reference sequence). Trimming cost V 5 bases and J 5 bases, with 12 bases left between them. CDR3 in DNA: TGCGCCAGCAGTCCAGGGCTTGAAACTGAAGCTTTCTTT. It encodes CASSPGLETEAFF.

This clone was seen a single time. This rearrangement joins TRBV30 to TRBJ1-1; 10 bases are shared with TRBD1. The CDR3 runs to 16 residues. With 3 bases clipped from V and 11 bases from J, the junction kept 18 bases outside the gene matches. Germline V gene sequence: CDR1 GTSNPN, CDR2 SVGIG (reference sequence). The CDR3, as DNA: TGTGCCTGGAGCATTCCGACCGGGACAGGGGCTCGGGAGGCTTTCTTT. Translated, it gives CAWSIPTGTGAREAFF.

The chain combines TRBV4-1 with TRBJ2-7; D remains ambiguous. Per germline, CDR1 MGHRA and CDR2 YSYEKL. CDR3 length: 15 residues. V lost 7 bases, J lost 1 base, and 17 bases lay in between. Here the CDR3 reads CASKPGVGLSYEQYF. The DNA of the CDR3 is TGCGCCAGCAAACCTGGTGTCGGTCTGTCCTACGAGCAGTACTTC.

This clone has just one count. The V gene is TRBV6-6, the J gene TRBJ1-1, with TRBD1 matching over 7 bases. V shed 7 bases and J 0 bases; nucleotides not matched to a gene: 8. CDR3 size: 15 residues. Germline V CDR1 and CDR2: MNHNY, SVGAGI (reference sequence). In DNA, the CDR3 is TGTGCCAGCACCCGAGGGGGCGGTCTGAACACTGAAGCTTTCTTT. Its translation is CASTRGGGLNTEAFF.

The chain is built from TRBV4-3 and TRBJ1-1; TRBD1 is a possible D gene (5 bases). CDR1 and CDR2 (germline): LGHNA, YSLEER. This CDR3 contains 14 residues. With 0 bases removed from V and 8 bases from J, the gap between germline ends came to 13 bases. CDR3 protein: CASSQDLGGREAFF. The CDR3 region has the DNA TGCGCCAGCAGCCAAGATCTTGGGGGGAGGGAAGCTTTCTTT.

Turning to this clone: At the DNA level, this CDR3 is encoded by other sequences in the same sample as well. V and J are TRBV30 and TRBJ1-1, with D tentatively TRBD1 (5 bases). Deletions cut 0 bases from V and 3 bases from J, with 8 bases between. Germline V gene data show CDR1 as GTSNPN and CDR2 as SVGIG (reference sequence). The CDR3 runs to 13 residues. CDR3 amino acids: CAWSVRGDTEAFF. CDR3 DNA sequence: TGTGCCTGGAGTGTACGGGGGGACACTGAAGCTTTCTTT.

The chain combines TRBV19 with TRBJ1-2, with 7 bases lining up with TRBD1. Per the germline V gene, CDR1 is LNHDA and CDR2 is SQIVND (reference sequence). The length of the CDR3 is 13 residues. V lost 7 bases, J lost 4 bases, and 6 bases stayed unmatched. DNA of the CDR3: TGTGCCAGTAAAAGGGGGCTTACCTATGGCTACACCTTC. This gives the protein CASKRGLTYGYTF.

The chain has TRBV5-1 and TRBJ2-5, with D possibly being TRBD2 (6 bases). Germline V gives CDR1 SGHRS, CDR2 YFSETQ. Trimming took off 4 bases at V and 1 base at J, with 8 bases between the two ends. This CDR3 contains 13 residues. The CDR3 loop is CASSGRTQETQYF. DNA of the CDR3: TGCGCCAGCAGCGGGAGGACCCAAGAGACCCAGTACTTC.

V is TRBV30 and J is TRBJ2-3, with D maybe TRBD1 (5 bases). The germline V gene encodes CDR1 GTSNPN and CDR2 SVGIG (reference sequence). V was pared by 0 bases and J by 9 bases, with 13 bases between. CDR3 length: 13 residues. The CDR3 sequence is CAWSVLGRATQYF. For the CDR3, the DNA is TGTGCCTGGAGTGTCTTGGGCAGGGCGACGCAGTATTTT. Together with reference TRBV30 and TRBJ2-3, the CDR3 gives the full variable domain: SQTIHQWPATLVQPVGSPLSLECTVEGTSNPNLYWYRQAAGRGLQLLFYSVGIGQISSEVPQNLSASRPQDRQFILSSKKLLLSDSGFYLCAWSVLGRATQYFGPGTRLTVL.

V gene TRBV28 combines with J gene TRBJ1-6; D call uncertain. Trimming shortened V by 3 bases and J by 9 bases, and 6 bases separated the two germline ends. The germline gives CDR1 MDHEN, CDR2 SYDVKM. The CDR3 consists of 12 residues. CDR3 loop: CASSLRSSPLHF. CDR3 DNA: TGTGCCAGCAGTTTGAGGAGTTCACCCCTCCACTTT.

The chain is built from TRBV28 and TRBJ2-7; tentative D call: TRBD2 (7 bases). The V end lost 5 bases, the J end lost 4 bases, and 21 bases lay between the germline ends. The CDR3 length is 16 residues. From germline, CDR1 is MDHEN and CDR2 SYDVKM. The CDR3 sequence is CASSPVGGGVPYEQYF. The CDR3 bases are TGTGCCAGCAGTCCAGTGGGAGGGGGGGTTCCTTACGAGCAGTACTTC.

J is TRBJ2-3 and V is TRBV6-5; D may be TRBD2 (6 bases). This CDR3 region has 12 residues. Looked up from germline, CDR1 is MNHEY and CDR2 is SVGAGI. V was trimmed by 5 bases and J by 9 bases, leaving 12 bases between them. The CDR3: CASSVGRGTQYF. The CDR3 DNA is TGTGCCAGCAGTGTAGGGCGGGGAACGCAGTATTTT.

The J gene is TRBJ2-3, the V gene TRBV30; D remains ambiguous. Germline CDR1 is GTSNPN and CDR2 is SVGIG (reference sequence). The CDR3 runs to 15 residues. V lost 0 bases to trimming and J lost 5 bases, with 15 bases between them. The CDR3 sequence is CAWSVRPQQLDTQYF. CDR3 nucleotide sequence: TGTGCCTGGAGTGTACGGCCCCAACAGTTAGATACGCAGTATTTT. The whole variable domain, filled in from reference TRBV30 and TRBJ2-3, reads SQTIHQWPATLVQPVGSPLSLECTVEGTSNPNLYWYRQAAGRGLQLLFYSVGIGQISSEVPQNLSASRPQDRQFILSSKKLLLSDSGFYLCAWSVRPQQLDTQYFGPGTRLTVL.

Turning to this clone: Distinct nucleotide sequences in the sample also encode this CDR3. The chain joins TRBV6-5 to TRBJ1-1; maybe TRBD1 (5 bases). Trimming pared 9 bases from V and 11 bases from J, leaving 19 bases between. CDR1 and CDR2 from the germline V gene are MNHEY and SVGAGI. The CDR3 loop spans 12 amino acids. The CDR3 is CASSHGGNAAFF. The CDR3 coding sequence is TGTGCCAGTAGTCACGGGGGGAATGCGGCTTTCTTT.

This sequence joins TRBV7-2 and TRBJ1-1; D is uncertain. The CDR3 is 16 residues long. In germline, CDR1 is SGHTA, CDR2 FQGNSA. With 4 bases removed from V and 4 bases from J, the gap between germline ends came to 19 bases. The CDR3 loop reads CASSSRAGVSRTEAFF. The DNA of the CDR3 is TGTGCCAGCAGCTCCCGTGCCGGGGTGTCGCGCACTGAAGCTTTCTTT.

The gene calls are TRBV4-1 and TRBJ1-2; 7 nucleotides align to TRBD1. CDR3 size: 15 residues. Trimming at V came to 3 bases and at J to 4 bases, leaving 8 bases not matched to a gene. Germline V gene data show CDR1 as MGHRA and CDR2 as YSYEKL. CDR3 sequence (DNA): TGCGCCAGCAGCCACGCGAGGACAGGCGCCTATGGCTACACCTTC. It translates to CASSHARTGAYGYTF.

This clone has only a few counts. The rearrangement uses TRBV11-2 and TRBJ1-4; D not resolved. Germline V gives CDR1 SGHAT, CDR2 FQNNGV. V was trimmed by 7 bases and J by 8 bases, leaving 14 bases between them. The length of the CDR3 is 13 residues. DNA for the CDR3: TGTGCCAGCACCGCGTTCGGGAGCGAAAAACTGTTTTTT. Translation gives CASTAFGSEKLFF.

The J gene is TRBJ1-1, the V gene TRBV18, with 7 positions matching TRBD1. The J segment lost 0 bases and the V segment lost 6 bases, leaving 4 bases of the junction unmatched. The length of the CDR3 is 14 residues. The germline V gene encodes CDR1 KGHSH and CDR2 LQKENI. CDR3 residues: CASSYRGVNTEAFF. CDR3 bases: TGTGCCAGCTCCTACAGGGGAGTGAACACTGAAGCTTTCTTT.

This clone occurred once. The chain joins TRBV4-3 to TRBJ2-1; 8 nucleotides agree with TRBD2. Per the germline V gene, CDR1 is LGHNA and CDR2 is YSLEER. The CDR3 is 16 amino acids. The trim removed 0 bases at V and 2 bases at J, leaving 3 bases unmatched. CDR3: CASSQEARGAYNEQFF. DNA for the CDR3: TGCGCCAGCAGCCAAGAAGCGCGGGGGGCCTACAATGAGCAGTTCTTC.

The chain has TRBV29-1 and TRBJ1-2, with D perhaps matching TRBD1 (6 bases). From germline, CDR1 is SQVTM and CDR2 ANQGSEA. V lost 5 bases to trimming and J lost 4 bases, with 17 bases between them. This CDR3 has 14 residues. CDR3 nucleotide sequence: TGCAGCGTTCGAGCGGGGGCGGAGAGCTATGGCTACACCTTC. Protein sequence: CSVRAGAESYGYTF.

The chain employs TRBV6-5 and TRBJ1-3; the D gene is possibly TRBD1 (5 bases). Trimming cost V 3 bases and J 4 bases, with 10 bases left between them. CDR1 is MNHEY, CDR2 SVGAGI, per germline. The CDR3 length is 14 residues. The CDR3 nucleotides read TGTGCCAGCAGTTATGGGACTTCGGGAAACACCATATATTTT. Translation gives CASSYGTSGNTIYF.

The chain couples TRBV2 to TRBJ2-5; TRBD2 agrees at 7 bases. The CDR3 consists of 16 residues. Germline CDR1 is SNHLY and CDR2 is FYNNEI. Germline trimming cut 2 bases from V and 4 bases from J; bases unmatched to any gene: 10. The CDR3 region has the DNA TGTGCCAGCAGTGAAAATATGGGAGGGGAGGCAGAGACCCAGTACTTC. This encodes CASSENMGGEAETQYF.

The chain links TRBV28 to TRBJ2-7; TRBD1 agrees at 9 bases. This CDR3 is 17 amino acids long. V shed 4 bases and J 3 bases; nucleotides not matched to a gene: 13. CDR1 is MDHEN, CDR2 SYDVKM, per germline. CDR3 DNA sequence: TGTGCCAGCAGTTCCCCGGTCTCCGGGACAGGGATCTACGAGCAGTACTTC. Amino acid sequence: CASSSPVSGTGIYEQYF. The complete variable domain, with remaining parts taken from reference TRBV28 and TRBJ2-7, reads DVKVTQSSRYLVKRTGEKVFLECVQDMDHENMFWYRQDPGLGLRLIYFSYDVKMKEKGDIPEGYSVSREKKERFSLILESASTNQTSMYLCASSSPVSGTGIYEQYFGPGTRLTVT.